A selection of T cell receptor beta chains follows, all from one sample in a study of spatial heterogeneity in lung cancer. MiXCR, run by TCRdb on the 5' RACE reads, gives a single entry per CDR3 protein. The sample carries nearly 95,000 distinct CDR3 sequences, 15% to 20% recorded once. Here the sequenced sample was PBMCs, taken at follow-up. These receptors all come from a male donor with early-stage non-small cell lung cancer. CDR3s include the opening cysteine and the closing phenylalanine or tryptophan. The D gene is left open where the match is weak. Part of the rows lack a size; the others show once, few, many or a class for expanded clones.

>TRBD1|TRBV20-1|TRBJ2-7|many
TGCAGTGCTTTGCTAGGACAGGGGAACTACGAGCAGTACTTC
CSALLGQGNYEQYF
>.|TRBV14|TRBJ2-7|few
TGTGCCAGCAGCCATTTTACTGAGGGTTCCTACGAGCAGTACTTC
CASSHFTEGSYEQYF
>.|TRBV19|TRBJ2-1|few
TGTGCCAGTACCAACGTTCCCCGGAGCTCCTACAATGAGCAGTTCTTC
CASTNVPRSSYNEQFF
>.|TRBV19|TRBJ2-3|.
TGTGCCAGTAGTATGAGAGGGGCCACAGATACGCAGTATTTT
CASSMRGATDTQYF
>.|TRBV30|TRBJ1-3|few
TGTGCCCGCGGGGGGTCCGGAAACACCATATATTTT
CARGGSGNTIYF
>.|TRBV7-2|TRBJ2-7|.
TGTGCCAGCAGCTTTAGTCCCAGCGGGTACGAGCAGTACTTC
CASSFSPSGYEQYF
>TRBD1|TRBV10-2|TRBJ1-6|.
TGCGCCAGCAGTGAACAGACAGGGTCCTATAATTCACCCCTCCACTTT
CASSEQTGSYNSPLHF
>.|TRBV15|TRBJ1-4|few
TGTGCCACCAGCAGAACCCCTAGTGAAAAACTGTTTTTT
CATSRTPSEKLFF
>TRBD2|TRBV20-1|TRBJ2-1|.
TGCAGTGCTAGGGGACTAGCGGGGTCCTACAATGAGCAGTTCTTC
CSARGLAGSYNEQFF
>.|TRBV10-3|TRBJ1-6|.
TGTGCCATCAGTGAGTCGAATCCGGGGCTTAATTCACCCCTCCACTTT
CAISESNPGLNSPLHF
>.|TRBV20-1|TRBJ1-1|.
TGCAGTGCCAAGGGGAACACTGAAGCTTTCTTT
CSAKGNTEAFF
>TRBD1|TRBV19|TRBJ1-5|.
TGTGCCAGTAGTATTACAGGGGGGGATCAGCCCCAGCATTTT
CASSITGGDQPQHF
>TRBD2|TRBV15|TRBJ2-1|few
TGTGCCACCAGCAGAGACATAGCGGGGTCCCAAATCTACAATGAGCAGTTCTTC
CATSRDIAGSQIYNEQFF
>.|TRBV10-3|TRBJ1-2|.
TGTGCCATCAGCCGGCAGGGAGAAGGCTACACCTTC
CAISRQGEGYTF
>.|TRBV4-3|TRBJ2-3|.
TGCGCCAGCAGCCCGATGGACCGTAGCACAGATACGCAGTATTTT
CASSPMDRSTDTQYF
>TRBD1|TRBV6-5|TRBJ2-5|.
TGTGCCAGCAGTTCTGGACAGGGGAGGGAGACCCAGTACTTC
CASSSGQGRETQYF
>.|TRBV20-1|TRBJ1-4|.
TGCAGTGCTAGATCAACTAATGAAAAACTGTTTTTT
CSARSTNEKLFF
>TRBD1|TRBV7-2|TRBJ1-5|medium-sized
TGTGCCAGCAGTCTCAGACAGGGGAACAAGCAGCCCCAGCATTTT
CASSLRQGNKQPQHF
>.|TRBV7-9|TRBJ1-1|few
TGTGCCAGCAGCTTAATGATGGAAAACACTGAAGCTTTCTTT
CASSLMMENTEAFF
>.|TRBV3-1|TRBJ1-1|many
TGTGCCAGCAGCCAAGGACGCCCTGAAGCTTTCTTT
CASSQGRPEAFF
>.|TRBV7-6|TRBJ2-5|many
TGTGCCAGCAGCTTAGCCGACGGACCCCAAGAGACCCAGTACTTC
CASSLADGPQETQYF
>.|TRBV4-3|TRBJ2-2|few
TGCGCCAGCAACCGGGGGCAAAGGAACGGGGAGCTGTTTTTT
CASNRGQRNGELFF
>TRBD2|TRBV25-1|TRBJ2-2|.
TGTGCCAGCAGCAGGGTGAGCGGGACGAACACCGGGGAGCTGTTTTTT
CASSRVSGTNTGELFF